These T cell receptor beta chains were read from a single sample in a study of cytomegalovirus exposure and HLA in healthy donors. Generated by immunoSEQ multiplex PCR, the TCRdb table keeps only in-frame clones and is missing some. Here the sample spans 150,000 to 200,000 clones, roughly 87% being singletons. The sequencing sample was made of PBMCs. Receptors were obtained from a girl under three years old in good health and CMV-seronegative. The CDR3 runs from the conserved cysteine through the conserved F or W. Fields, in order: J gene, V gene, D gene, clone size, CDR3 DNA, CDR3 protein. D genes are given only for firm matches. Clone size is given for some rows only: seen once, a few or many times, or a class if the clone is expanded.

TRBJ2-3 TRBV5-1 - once TGCGCCAGCAACAAGAAGTATTTT CASNKKYF
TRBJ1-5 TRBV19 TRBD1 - TGTGCCAGTAGTATAGCCTCAGGGGGGTGGGATCAGCCCCAGCATTTT CASSIASGGWDQPQHF
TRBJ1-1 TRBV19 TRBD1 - TGTGCCAGTAGTACTCGGGACAGGGTGACTGAAGCTTTCTTT CASSTRDRVTEAFF
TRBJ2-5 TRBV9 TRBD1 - TGTGCCAGCAGCTCGGGACAGGGGTGGGAGACCCAGTACTTC CASSSGQGWETQYF
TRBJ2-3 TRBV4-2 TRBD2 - TGTGCCAGCAGCCAAGTTTCTCTTGTAGCGGGGTCAGATACGCAGTATTTT CASSQVSLVAGSDTQYF
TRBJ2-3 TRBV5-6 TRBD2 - TGTGCCAGCAGCTTGGAGCGGGGGGGGTCAGATACGCAGTATTTT CASSLERGGSDTQYF
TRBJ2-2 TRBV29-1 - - TGCAGCGGGGGACTCTTGAACACCGGGGAGCTGTTTTTT CSGGLLNTGELFF
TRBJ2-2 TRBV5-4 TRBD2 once TGTGCCAGCAGCTTGATGGGACTAGCGATCACCGGGGAGCTGTTTTTT CASSLMGLAITGELFF
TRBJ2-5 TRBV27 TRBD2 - TGTGCCAGCAGTCCGCTAGCGGGGGGTCAAGAGACCCAGTACTTC CASSPLAGGQETQYF
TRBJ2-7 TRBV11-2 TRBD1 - TGTGCCAGCAGCAGATCCGGGACAGGGAGCTCCTACGAGCAGTACTTC CASSRSGTGSSYEQYF